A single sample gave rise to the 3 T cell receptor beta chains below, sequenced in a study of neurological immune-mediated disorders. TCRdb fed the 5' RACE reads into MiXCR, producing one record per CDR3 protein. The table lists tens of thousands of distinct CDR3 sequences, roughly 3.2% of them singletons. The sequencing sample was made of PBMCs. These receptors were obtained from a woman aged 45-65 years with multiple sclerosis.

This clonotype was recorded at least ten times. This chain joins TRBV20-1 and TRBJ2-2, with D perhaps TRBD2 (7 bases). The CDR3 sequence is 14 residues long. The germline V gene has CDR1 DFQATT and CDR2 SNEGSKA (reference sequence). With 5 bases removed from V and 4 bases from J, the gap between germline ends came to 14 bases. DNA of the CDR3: TGCAGTGCTGTCTCGGGGGGCAGCACCGGGGAGCTGTTTTTT. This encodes CSAVSGGSTGELFF.

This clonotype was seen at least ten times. CDR3 coding DNA: TGTGCCAGCAATCAACCTGCAAATCCCTACGAGCAGTACTTC. Amino acid sequence: CASNQPANPYEQYF. The chain combines TRBV6-2 or TRBV6-3 with TRBJ2-7; D uncertain. Looked up from germline, CDR1 is MNHEY and CDR2 is SVGEGT. This CDR3 is built from 14 residues. Trimming took off 7 bases at V and 2 bases at J, with 15 bases between the two ends.

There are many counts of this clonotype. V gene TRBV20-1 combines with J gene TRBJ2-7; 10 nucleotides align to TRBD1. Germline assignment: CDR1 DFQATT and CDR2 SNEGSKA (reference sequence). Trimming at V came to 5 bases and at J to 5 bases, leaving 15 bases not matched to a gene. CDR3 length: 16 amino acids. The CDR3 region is CSARPLNRDRGHEQYF. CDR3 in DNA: TGCAGTGCTCGTCCGTTAAACCGGGACAGGGGCCACGAGCAGTACTTC.